This T cell receptor beta chain was profiled in a study of naive and memory T cell subsets. Specified treatment: skin biopsy from PPD injection site in Mantoux-positive individual. An oligonucleotide containing a UMI was ligated to the 3' end of TCR cDNA. Four PCR rounds used nested alpha and beta constant region primers plus the SP2 primer. Reverse transcription of blood and skin TCR RNA was primed at alpha and beta constant regions. TCRdb reprocessed the UMI-ligation and nested PCR reads with MiXCR, giving one entry per CDR3 protein. The repertoire consists of approximately 21,000 distinct CDR3 sequences, with approximately 6% occurring once and the leading ten covering roughly 6.2%. J was trimmed by 7 bases and V by 3 bases; bases with no gene match: 13. This CDR3 contains 17 residues. From germline, CDR1 is SGHTA and CDR2 FQGNSA. This clonotype is medium-sized by share. Antigen unknown. Whole-study results and caveats: This RNA-based method may be sensitive to activation-related transcript changes.

The TCR originated in an adult in good health. The input for sequencing was skin, taken from a tuberculin skin test site. The chain has TRBV7-2 and TRBJ2-1; 9 positions agree with TRBD2. In DNA, the CDR3 is TGTGCCAGCAGCTTGACAGGGCAGCTAGCGGGGCCTAATGAGCAGTTCTTC. Its translation is CASSLTGQLAGPNEQFF.